The source of this T cell receptor beta chain is a study of blood T cells in healthy people across ages. This clonotype was seen repeatedly, ten times or more. One junction end does not reproduce the germline sequence, and a read error may be involved. Together with a sample-barcoded 5' primer, a J-beta primer mix was included in a second PCR lasting about 7 to 12 cycles. TCRdb re-derived calls from the 5' RACE reads in MiXCR, one entry per CDR3 protein. Among 900,000 to 950,000 distinct CDR3 sequences listed, about 28% were seen once. Germline V gene sequence: CDR1 SGHTA, CDR2 FQGNSA. There are 15 residues in the CDR3. This sample also belongs to another study, concerning T cells of mothers and their children.

The sequence was collected from a woman aged 40 to 50 in good health. The chain has TRBV7-2 and TRBJ2-5; 9 bases agree with TRBD1. The sample comprised blood. The CDR3 region has the DNA TGTGCCAGCAGCTTGGGTGGGACAGGGCAAGTGACCCAGTACTTC. This sequence encodes CASSLGGTGQVTQYF.